What follows are 28 T cell receptor beta chains derived from one specimen sequenced in a study of human T cells and chemical hapten exposure. Time point in this sample: patch test 3, about 24 weeks after DPC sensitization. Treatment here: therapeutic diphenylcyclopropenone sensitization with weekly scalp DPC. TCRdb passed the RACE reads through MiXCR, listing each CDR3 protein once. The data show approximately 110,000 distinct CDR3 sequences, under 35% seen once. The material was whole blood, obtained in connection with sensitization to the hapten diphenylcyclopropenone (DPC). All receptors derive from a man aged 40-55 years with alopecia areata. Some clones in this sample may be carry-over from other donors' samples.

This chain links TRBV27 with TRBJ1-1; a possible D gene is TRBD1 (5 bases). The V and J ends lost 4 bases and 1 base respectively, with 7 bases between them. The CDR3 length is 13 residues. Germline V gives CDR1 MNHEY, CDR2 SMNVEV (reference sequence). The CDR3 DNA is TGTGCCAGCAGTTCGACAGAGAACACTGAAGCTTTCTTT. It encodes CASSSTENTEAFF.

The chain couples TRBV4-2 to TRBJ1-2; D is ambiguous. Germline CDR1 is LGHNA and CDR2 is YNFKEQ. This CDR3 region has 16 residues. The V and J ends lost 0 bases and 1 base respectively, with 12 bases between them. The CDR3 here is CASSQDKRSVNYGYTF. The CDR3 DNA follows: TGTGCCAGCAGCCAAGATAAGCGGTCAGTTAACTATGGCTACACCTTC.

This clonotype was seen ten or more times. This sequence joins TRBV5-1 and TRBJ2-7; possibly TRBD1 for D (6 bases). The CDR3 is 16 residues long. Germline V gene data show CDR1 as SGHRS and CDR2 as YFSETQ. V was pared by 0 bases and J by 5 bases, with 18 bases between. The CDR3 bases are TGCGCCAGCAGCTTGGGGGCCGGGACACCTACGGACGAGCAGTACTTC. This sequence encodes CASSLGAGTPTDEQYF.

The rearrangement uses TRBV5-1 and TRBJ2-6; TRBD1 aligns across 8 bases. The ends lost 5 bases at V and 1 base at J; junction bases unmatched: 11. Germline V CDR1 and CDR2: SGHRS, YFSETQ. The CDR3 runs to 18 residues. This CDR3 is CASSGAQGAPSGANVLTF. CDR3 nucleotide sequence: TGCGCCAGCAGTGGGGCTCAGGGGGCGCCGTCTGGGGCCAACGTCCTGACTTTC.

This CDR3 is CASSLGIAALRPYEQYF. CDR3 DNA: TGTGCCAGCAGCTTAGGGATAGCGGCGCTCCGTCCCTACGAGCAGTACTTC. The rearrangement joins TRBV7-2 to TRBJ2-7; possible D gene TRBD2, 6 bases. The V gene lost 1 base and the J gene lost 2 bases, with 18 bases spanning the gap. Germline-derived CDR1 and CDR2 are SGHTA and FQGNSA. This CDR3 comprises 17 residues.

This clonotype was seen a handful of times. One junction end disagrees with the germline gene, perhaps due to a read error. V usage is TRBV7-9 and J usage is TRBJ1-2, with D unclear. The CDR3 extends over 8 amino acids. Germline loops: CDR1 SEHNR, CDR2 FQNEAQ (reference sequence). CDR3 coding DNA: TGTGCAAGCAGTCGCTACACCTTC. Translated, it gives CASSRYTF.

The chain combines TRBV18 with TRBJ2-6; D gene ambiguous. CDR3 size: 16 residues. Trimming left V 3 bases short and J 1 base short, with 10 bases between. The germline V gene encodes CDR1 KGHSH and CDR2 LQKENI. The CDR3 nucleotides read TGTGCCAGCTCACCGTTGCCTATTTCTGGGGCCAACGTCCTGACTTTC. Protein sequence: CASSPLPISGANVLTF.

This chain connects TRBV27 to TRBJ2-3; 8 bases match TRBD2. The CDR3 loop spans 14 amino acids. Germline V CDR1 and CDR2: MNHEY, SMNVEV (reference sequence). V was pared by 9 bases and J by 4 bases, with 9 bases of the junction left unmatched. The CDR3 sequence is CASGGLVSPDTQYF. The DNA of the CDR3 is TGTGCCAGTGGGGGACTAGTAAGTCCAGATACGCAGTATTTT.

In its sample, this clonotype was seen a few times. J is TRBJ1-1 and V is TRBV11-1; D not resolved. The CDR3 length is 11 residues. Germline values: CDR1 SGHAT, CDR2 FQDESV (reference sequence). V was cut by 5 bases and J by 5 bases, with 6 bases left in between. CDR3 protein: CASSLKTEAFF. The DNA for the CDR3 is TGTGCCAGCAGCCTTAAGACTGAAGCTTTCTTT. The entire variable domain, with the rest obtained from reference TRBV11-1 and TRBJ1-1, is as follows: EAEVAQSPRYKITEKSQAVAFWCDPISGHATLYWYRQILGQGPELLVQFQDESVVDDSQLPKDRFSAERLKGVDSTLKIQPAELGDSAMYLCASSLKTEAFFGQGTRLTVV.

V and J are TRBV12-3 or TRBV12-4 and TRBJ2-1, with 9 nucleotides matching TRBD2. This CDR3 has 15 amino acids. J was trimmed by 12 bases and V by 4 bases; bases with no gene match: 13. This CDR3 reads CASSSPGLAGFGQFF. Written as DNA, the CDR3 is TGTGCCAGCAGTTCGCCGGGACTAGCCGGGTTTGGGCAGTTCTTC.

This sequence joins TRBV5-1 and TRBJ2-7; the D gene is possibly TRBD2 (5 bases). Germline V CDR1 and CDR2: SGHRS, YFSETQ. The V end lost 0 bases, the J end lost 6 bases, and 13 bases lay between the germline ends. The CDR3 length is 14 residues. The CDR3 loop is CASSLGLSGSEQYV. The CDR3 bases are TGCGCCAGCAGCTTGGGACTATCGGGGTCCGAGCAGTACGTC.

The J gene is TRBJ2-5, the V gene TRBV11-1; 7 nucleotides match TRBD1. Germline V gene lookup returns CDR1 SGHAT and CDR2 FQDESV (reference sequence). V dropped 1 base and J dropped 1; count of bases not matched to a gene: 0. The CDR3 length is 14 residues. This CDR3 reads CASSLGQGQETQYF. The CDR3, as DNA: TGTGCCAGCAGCTTAGGACAGGGCCAAGAGACCCAGTACTTC.

The V gene is TRBV7-2, the J gene TRBJ1-2, with D unresolved. CDR3 length: 12 residues. Germline CDR1 is SGHTA and CDR2 is FQGNSA. The V and J ends lost 6 bases and 4 bases respectively, with 9 bases between them. This CDR3 reads CASRLMGYGYTF. The CDR3 nucleotides read TGTGCCAGCAGGTTGATGGGCTATGGCTACACCTTC.

CDR3 nucleotide sequence: TGCGCCAGCTCGCAGGACAGTAGCACAGATACGCAGTATTTT. Protein sequence: CASSQDSSTDTQYF. The chain links TRBV5-1 to TRBJ2-3, with D perhaps matching TRBD1 (6 bases). Trimming pared 7 bases from V and 0 bases from J, leaving 12 bases between. The CDR3 spans 14 residues. Germline loops: CDR1 SGHRS, CDR2 YFSETQ.

This sequence joins TRBV10-2 and TRBJ2-7, with TRBD2 matching over 7 bases. The CDR3 totals 14 residues. V dropped 4 bases and J dropped 3; count of bases not matched to a gene: 6. CDR1 WSHSY and CDR2 SAAADI come from the germline V gene. This CDR3 reads CASSVGGRNYEQYV. The CDR3 nucleotides are TGCGCCAGCAGTGTTGGCGGGAGAAACTACGAGCAGTACGTC.

The V call is TRBV28, the J call TRBJ2-7, with 7 bases identical to TRBD1. Unmatched junction bases numbered 8, after V lost 6 bases and J lost 0 bases. The germline gives CDR1 MDHEN, CDR2 SYDVKM. This CDR3 region has 15 residues. In DNA form, the CDR3 reads TGTGCCAGCAGCCTAAAAGGGACAGACTCCTACGAGCAGTACTTC. This codes for CASSLKGTDSYEQYF.

This clonotype was counted a few times. This chain links TRBV12-3 or TRBV12-4 with TRBJ2-3, with 8 nucleotides matching TRBD2. The junction had 8 bases not matched to a gene; V was cut back by 6 bases and J by 0 bases. This CDR3 has 16 residues. The CDR3 sequence: CASRVTAGESTDTQYF. CDR3 bases: TGTGCCAGCAGGGTCACAGCGGGAGAAAGCACAGATACGCAGTATTTT.

In its sample, this clonotype was seen a few times. The rearrangement uses TRBV28 and TRBJ1-1, with D unresolved. The CDR3 is made up of 12 amino acids. The germline V and J ends were trimmed by 7 bases and 0 bases, with 6 bases remaining between them. CDR1 is MDHEN, CDR2 SYDVKM, per germline. The CDR3 nucleotides read TGTGCCAGCAACCTAATGAACACTGAAGCTTTCTTT. Its translation is CASNLMNTEAFF.

The rearrangement uses TRBV6-5 and TRBJ2-7; D is tentatively TRBD1 or TRBD2 (5 bases each). Germline V lookup: CDR1 MNHEY, CDR2 SVGAGI. Trimming took off 0 bases at V and 0 bases at J, with 12 bases between the two ends. CDR3 length: 16 amino acids. CDR3 coding DNA: TGTGCCAGCAGTTACTCGGGTAGGGGAGACTCCTACGAGCAGTACTTC. Translating gives CASSYSGRGDSYEQYF.

This chain joins TRBV11-2 and TRBJ2-4, with D perhaps matching TRBD2 (6 bases). CDR1 and CDR2 from the germline V gene are SGHAT and FQNNGV. The CDR3 has 12 amino acids. V was trimmed by 6 bases and J by 8 bases, leaving 11 bases between them. The CDR3 coding sequence is TGTGCCAGCAGGACCGGGAGCGACATTCAGTACTTC. Its protein product is CASRTGSDIQYF.

The V gene is TRBV10-3, the J gene TRBJ1-3; TRBD1 might be the D (6 bases). Trimming took off 6 bases at V and 3 bases at J, with 15 bases between the two ends. Germline CDR1 and CDR2: ENHRY and SYGVKD. The CDR3 has 15 amino acids. The CDR3 reads CAISNGTISGNTIYF. CDR3 DNA: TGTGCCATCAGCAATGGGACAATTAGTGGAAACACCATATATTTT.

This clonotype showed up just a few times. This chain uses TRBV7-8 with TRBJ2-3; D may be TRBD1 or TRBD2 (5 bases each). The CDR3 loop spans 14 amino acids. The V gene lost 7 bases and the J gene lost 2 bases, with 13 bases spanning the gap. Germline CDR1 is SGHVS and CDR2 is FQNEAQ. The CDR3 spells CASTTAENTDTQYF. CDR3 DNA sequence: TGTGCCAGCACGACAGCGGAAAACACAGATACGCAGTATTTT.

This clonotype has only one observation. The chain joins TRBV28 to TRBJ2-7; D is undetermined. Germline values: CDR1 MDHEN, CDR2 SYDVKM. V was cut by 4 bases and J by 2 bases, with 15 bases left in between. The length of the CDR3 is 15 residues. DNA of the CDR3: TGTGCCAGCAGTTCTCAAGGGTTAGCAGCCTACGAGCAGTACTTC. This sequence encodes CASSSQGLAAYEQYF.

This clonotype was found once. The chain recombines TRBV21-1 with TRBJ2-1. TRBV21-1 corresponds to a pseudogene. The CDR3 sequence is 14 residues long. CDR3 in amino acids: CASSKGSGYNEQFF. The CDR3 nucleotides read TGTGCCAGCAGCAAAGGTTCAGGTTACAATGAGCAGTTCTTC.

The chain is built from TRBV7-2 and TRBJ2-3, with a weak D call TRBD2 (6 bases). Germline V lookup: CDR1 SGHTA, CDR2 FQGNSA. This CDR3 has 18 amino acids. Trimming removed 1 base from V and 1 base from J, with 18 bases in between. The CDR3 loop is CASSLVVGPRRGTDTQYF. The CDR3 nucleotides are TGTGCCAGCAGCTTAGTCGTCGGACCCAGGAGGGGCACAGATACGCAGTATTTT.

This clonotype was seen only a few times. The V and J genes are TRBV3-1 and TRBJ2-1; 7 nucleotides line up with TRBD1. Germline V gene sequence: CDR1 LGHDT, CDR2 YNNKEL (reference sequence). V lost 1 base and J lost 7; bases outside the gene matches: 7. The CDR3 is made up of 15 amino acids. CDR3 protein: CASSQARGGPNEQFF. The CDR3 bases are TGTGCCAGCAGCCAAGCGAGAGGGGGCCCGAATGAGCAGTTCTTC.

This clonotype has only a few counts. V is TRBV6-5 and J is TRBJ1-6; D is unclear. The V and J ends lost 2 bases and 8 bases respectively, with 13 bases between them. CDR3 size: 15 residues. CDR1 is MNHEY, CDR2 SVGAGI, per germline. The CDR3 DNA sequence: TGTGCCAGCAGTTACGTAGGGTATGGGGATTCACCCCTCCACTTT. It encodes CASSYVGYGDSPLHF.

This chain joins TRBV6-2 or TRBV6-3 and TRBJ1-2, with D unresolved. V was clipped by 5 bases and J by 4 bases, with 11 bases between them. This CDR3 spans 13 amino acids. Germline V gives CDR1 MNHEY, CDR2 SVGEGT. The CDR3 sequence is CASSEDITYGYTF. As DNA, the CDR3 is TGTGCCAGCAGTGAAGACATAACCTATGGCTACACCTTC.